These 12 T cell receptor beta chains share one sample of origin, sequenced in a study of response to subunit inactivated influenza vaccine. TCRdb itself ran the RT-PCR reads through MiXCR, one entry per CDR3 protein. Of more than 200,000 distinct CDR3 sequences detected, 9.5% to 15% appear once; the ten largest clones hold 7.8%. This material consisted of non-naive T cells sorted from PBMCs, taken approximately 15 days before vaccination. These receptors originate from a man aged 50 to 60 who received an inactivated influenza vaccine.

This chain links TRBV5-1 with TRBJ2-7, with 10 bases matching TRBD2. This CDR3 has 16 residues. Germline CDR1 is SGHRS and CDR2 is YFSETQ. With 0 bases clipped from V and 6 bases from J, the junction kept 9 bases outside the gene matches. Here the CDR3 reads CASSLVSSGSICEQYF. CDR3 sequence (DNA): TGCGCCAGCAGCTTGGTTTCTAGCGGGAGCATCTGCGAGCAGTACTTC.

This chain's CDR3 is CASSEASGGTTEAFF. The DNA of the CDR3 is TGTGCCAGCAGTGAAGCCTCAGGGGGCACGACTGAAGCTTTCTTT. V and J are TRBV25-1 and TRBJ1-1; 8 bases match TRBD1. The germline CDR1 and CDR2 sequences are MGHDK and SYGVNS. CDR3 size: 15 residues. V was clipped by 2 bases and J by 5 bases; unmatched bases: 7.

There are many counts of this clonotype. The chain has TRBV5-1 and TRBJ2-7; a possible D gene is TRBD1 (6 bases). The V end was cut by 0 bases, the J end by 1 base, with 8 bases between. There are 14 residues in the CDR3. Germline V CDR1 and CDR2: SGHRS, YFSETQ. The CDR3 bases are TGCGCCAGCAGCTTGGCACAGGGTTCCTACGAGCAGTACTTC. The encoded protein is CASSLAQGSYEQYF.

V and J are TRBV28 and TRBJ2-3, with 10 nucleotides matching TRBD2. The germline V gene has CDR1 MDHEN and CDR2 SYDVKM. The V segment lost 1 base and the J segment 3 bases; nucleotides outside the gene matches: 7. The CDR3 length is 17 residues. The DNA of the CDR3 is TGTGCCAGCAGTTTATTTGCTAGCGGGAGACCTACAGATACGCAGTATTTT. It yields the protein CASSLFASGRPTDTQYF.

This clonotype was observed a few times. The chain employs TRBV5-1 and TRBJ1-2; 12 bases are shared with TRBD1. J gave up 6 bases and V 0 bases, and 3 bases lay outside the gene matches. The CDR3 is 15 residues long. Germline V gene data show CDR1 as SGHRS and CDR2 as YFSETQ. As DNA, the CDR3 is TGCGCCAGCAGCTTGGCCGGGACAGGGGGCGATGGCTACACCTTC. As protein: CASSLAGTGGDGYTF.

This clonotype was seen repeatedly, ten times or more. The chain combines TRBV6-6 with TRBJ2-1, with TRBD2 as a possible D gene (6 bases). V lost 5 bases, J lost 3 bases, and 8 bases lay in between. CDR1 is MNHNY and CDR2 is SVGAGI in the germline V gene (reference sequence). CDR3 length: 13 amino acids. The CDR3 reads CASSRGLYNEQFF. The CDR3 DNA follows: TGTGCCAGCAGTAGGGGACTCTACAATGAGCAGTTCTTC.

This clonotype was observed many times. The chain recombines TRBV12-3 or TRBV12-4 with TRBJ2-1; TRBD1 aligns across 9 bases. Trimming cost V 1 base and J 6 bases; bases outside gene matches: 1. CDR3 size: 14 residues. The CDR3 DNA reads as TGTGCCAGCAGTTTAGACAGGGGGCTCAATGAGCAGTTCTTC. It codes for CASSLDRGLNEQFF.

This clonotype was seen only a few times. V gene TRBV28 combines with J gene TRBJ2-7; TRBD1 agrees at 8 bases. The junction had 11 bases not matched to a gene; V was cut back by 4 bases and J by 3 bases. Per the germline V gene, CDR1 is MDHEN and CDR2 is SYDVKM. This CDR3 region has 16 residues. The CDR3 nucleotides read TGTGCCAGCAGTTACTATTCCAGGGGGCGCGACTACGAGCAGTACTTC. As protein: CASSYYSRGRDYEQYF.

The CDR3 reads CSASETGYYGYTF. DNA of the CDR3: TGCAGTGCTTCGGAAACAGGGTACTATGGCTACACCTTC. This sequence joins TRBV20-1 and TRBJ1-2, with D perhaps TRBD1 (6 bases). Germline V gives CDR1 DFQATT, CDR2 SNEGSKA (reference sequence). Between the trimmed V and J ends, which lost 5 bases and 3 bases, there was a span of 13 bases. The CDR3 is 13 amino acids.

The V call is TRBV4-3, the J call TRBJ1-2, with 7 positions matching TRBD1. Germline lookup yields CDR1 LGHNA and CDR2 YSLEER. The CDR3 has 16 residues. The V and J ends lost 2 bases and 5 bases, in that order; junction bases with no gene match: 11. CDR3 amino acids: CASSQHPTGTDYGYTF. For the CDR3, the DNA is TGCGCCAGCAGCCAACATCCCACCGGGACAGATTATGGCTACACCTTC.

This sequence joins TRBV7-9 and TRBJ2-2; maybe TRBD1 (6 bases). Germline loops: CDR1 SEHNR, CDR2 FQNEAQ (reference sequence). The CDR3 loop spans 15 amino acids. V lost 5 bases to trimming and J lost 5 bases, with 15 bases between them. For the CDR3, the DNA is TGTGCCAGCAGCATCACAGGGATGACTACCGGGGAGCTGTTTTTT. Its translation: CASSITGMTTGELFF.

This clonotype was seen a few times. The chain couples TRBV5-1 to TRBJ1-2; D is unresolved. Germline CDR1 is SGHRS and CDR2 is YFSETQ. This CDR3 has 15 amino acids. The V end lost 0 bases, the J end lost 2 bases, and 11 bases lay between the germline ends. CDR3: CASSLDGLPNYGYTF. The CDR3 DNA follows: TGCGCCAGCAGCTTGGATGGGTTGCCGAACTATGGCTACACCTTC.